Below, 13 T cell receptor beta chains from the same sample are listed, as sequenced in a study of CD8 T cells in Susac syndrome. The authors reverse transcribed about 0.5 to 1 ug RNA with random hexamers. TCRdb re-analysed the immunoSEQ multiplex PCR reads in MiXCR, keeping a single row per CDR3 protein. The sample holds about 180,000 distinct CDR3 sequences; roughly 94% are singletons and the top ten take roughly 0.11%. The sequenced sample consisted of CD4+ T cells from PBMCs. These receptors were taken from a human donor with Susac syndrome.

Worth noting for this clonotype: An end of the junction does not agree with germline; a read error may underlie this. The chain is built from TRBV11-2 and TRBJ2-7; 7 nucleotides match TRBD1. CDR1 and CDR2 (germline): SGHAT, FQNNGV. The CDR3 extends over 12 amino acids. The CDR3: CASSLPEGAGLF. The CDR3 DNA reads TGTGCCAGCAGCCTTCCTGAGGGGGCAGGTCTTTTC.

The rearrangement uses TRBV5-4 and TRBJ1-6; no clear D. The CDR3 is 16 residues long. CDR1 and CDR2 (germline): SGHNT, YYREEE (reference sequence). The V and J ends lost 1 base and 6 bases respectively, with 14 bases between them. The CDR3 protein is CASSLSSKLSNSPLHF. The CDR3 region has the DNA TGTGCCAGCAGCTTGTCGTCGAAGCTGAGTAATTCACCCCTCCACTTT.

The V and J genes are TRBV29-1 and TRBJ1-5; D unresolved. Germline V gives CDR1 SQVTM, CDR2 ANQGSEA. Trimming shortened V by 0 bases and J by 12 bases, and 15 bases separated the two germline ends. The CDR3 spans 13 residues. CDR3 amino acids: CSVEDRGRTNQHF. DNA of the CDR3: TGCAGCGTTGAAGATCGTGGCAGGACGAACCAGCATTTT.

CDR3 loop: CASSPRQGSTGELFF. The CDR3 DNA follows: TGTGCCAGCAGCCCTAGACAGGGGAGCACCGGGGAGCTGTTTTTT. The chain carries TRBV7-2 and TRBJ2-2; 8 bases agree with TRBD1. Looked up from germline, CDR1 is SGHTA and CDR2 is FQGNSA. The CDR3 is 15 residues long. Trimming removed 5 bases from V and 4 bases from J; junction bases left unmatched: 6.

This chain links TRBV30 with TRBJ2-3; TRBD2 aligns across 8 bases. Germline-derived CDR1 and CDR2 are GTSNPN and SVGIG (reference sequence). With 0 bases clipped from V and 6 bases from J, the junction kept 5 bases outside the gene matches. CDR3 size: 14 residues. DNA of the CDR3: TGTGCCTGGAGTGTACGGCGCGGGGGGGATACGCAGTATTTT. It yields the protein CAWSVRRGGDTQYF.

CDR3 in amino acids: CASSLSGQPYNEQFF. CDR3 DNA sequence: TGTGCCAGCAGCTTATCAGGGCAGCCCTACAATGAGCAGTTCTTC. The genes are TRBV7-2 and TRBJ2-1, with D possibly matching TRBD1 (5 bases). V was cut by 2 bases and J by 2 bases, with 10 bases left in between. Looked up from germline, CDR1 is SGHTA and CDR2 is FQGNSA. There are 15 residues in the CDR3.

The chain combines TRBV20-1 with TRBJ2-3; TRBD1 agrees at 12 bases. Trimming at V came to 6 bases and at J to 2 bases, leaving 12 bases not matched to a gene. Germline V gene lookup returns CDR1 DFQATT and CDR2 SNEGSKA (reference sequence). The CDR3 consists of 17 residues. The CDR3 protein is CSAIPGQGARNTDTQYF. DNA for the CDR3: TGCAGTGCAATACCGGGACAGGGGGCGCGAAACACAGATACGCAGTATTTT.

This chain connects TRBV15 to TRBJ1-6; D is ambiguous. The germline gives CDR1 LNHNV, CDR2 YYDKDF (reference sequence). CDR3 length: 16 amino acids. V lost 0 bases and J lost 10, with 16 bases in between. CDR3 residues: CATSRDSRNTLSPLHF. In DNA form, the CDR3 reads TGTGCCACCAGCAGAGATTCTCGGAATACGCTATCACCCCTCCACTTT.

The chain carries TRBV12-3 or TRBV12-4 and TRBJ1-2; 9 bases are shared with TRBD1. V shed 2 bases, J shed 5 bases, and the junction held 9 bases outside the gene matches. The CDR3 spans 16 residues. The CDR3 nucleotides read TGTGCCAGCAGTTTATCAGAAACAGGGGGCCGGTATGGCTACACCTTC. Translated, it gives CASSLSETGGRYGYTF.

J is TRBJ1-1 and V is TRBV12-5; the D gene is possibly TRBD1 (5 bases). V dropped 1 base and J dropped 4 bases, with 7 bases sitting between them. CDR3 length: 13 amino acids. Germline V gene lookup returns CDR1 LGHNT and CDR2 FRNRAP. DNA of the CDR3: TGTGCTAGTGGTTTGGCCCAGGGCACTGAAGCTTTCTTT. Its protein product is CASGLAQGTEAFF.

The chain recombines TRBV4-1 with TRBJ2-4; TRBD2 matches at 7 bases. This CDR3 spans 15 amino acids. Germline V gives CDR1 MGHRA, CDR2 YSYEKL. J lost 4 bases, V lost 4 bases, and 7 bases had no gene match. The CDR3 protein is CASSPREGLKNIQYF. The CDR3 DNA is TGCGCCAGCAGCCCCCGAGAGGGACTAAAAAACATTCAGTACTTC.

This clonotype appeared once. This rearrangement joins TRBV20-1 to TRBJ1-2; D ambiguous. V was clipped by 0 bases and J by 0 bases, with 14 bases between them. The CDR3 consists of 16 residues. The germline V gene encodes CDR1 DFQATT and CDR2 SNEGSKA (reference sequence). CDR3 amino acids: CSARDEGSNSNYGYTF. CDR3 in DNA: TGCAGTGCTAGAGACGAGGGATCAAATTCTAACTATGGCTACACCTTC.

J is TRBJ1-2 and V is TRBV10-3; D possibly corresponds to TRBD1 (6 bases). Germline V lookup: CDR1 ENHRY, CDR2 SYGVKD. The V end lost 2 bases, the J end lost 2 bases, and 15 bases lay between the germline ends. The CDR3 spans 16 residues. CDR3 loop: CAISEPRGGANYGYTF. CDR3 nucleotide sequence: TGTGCCATCAGTGAGCCCCGGGGGGGGGCAAACTATGGCTACACCTTC.